Shown below are 22 T cell receptor beta chains from a single sample sequenced in a study of shared clonotypes between healthy human individuals. Generated by immunoSEQ multiplex PCR, the TCRdb table keeps only in-frame clones and is missing some. The sample contains about 2.4 million clones, around nine tenths of which appear only once. Sequencing used naive CD4+ T cells sorted from blood. Subset defined: CD45RA+ positively selected. These receptors all come from a man in his late teens or twenties in good health.

For this clone: This same CDR3 is encoded by further DNA sequences in the sample. V gene TRBV5-1 combines with J gene TRBJ2-1; 7 bases align to TRBD2. Unmatched junction bases numbered 4, after V lost 0 bases and J lost 4 bases. CDR1 is SGHRS and CDR2 is YFSETQ in the germline V gene. The CDR3 is 15 residues long. The CDR3 spells CASSLEGTNYNEQFF. The CDR3 DNA follows: TGCGCCAGCAGCTTGGAAGGGACTAATTACAATGAGCAGTTCTTC.

V is TRBV7-3 and J is TRBJ2-4, with D perhaps TRBD2 (7 bases). This CDR3 region has 13 residues. V was shortened by 3 bases and J by 10 bases, with 13 bases between the two germline ends. The germline gives CDR1 SGHTA, CDR2 FQGTGA. CDR3 loop: CASSFGRDTIQYF. Here the CDR3 DNA reads TGTGCCAGCAGCTTTGGGAGGGACACGATTCAGTACTTC.

V is TRBV5-4 and J is TRBJ2-2; TRBD1 matches 7 bases. Germline assignment: CDR1 SGHNT and CDR2 YYREEE (reference sequence). V lost 4 bases and J lost 5; bases outside the gene matches: 11. The CDR3 contains 16 residues. CDR3 bases: TGTGCCAGCAGCCAACAACCGGGACAGCTAACCGGGGAGCTGTTTTTT. It yields the protein CASSQQPGQLTGELFF.

This chain joins TRBV28 and TRBJ1-5; TRBD1 might be the D (6 bases). CDR3 length: 15 residues. V lost 2 bases and J 7 bases, leaving 15 bases between the germline ends. The germline V gene has CDR1 MDHEN and CDR2 SYDVKM. The CDR3 sequence: CASSLISAGVQPQHF. CDR3 DNA: TGTGCCAGCAGTTTAATTTCGGCAGGGGTGCAGCCCCAGCATTTT.

This clone was counted once. Other DNA sequences from this sample encode an identical CDR3 as well. The chain links TRBV5-4 to TRBJ2-3; unclear D gene. CDR3 length: 14 amino acids. Deletions cut 0 bases from V and 0 bases from J, with 5 bases between. Germline V CDR1 and CDR2: SGHNT, YYREEE (reference sequence). The CDR3 loop reads CASSLGQSTDTQYF. The CDR3 DNA follows: TGTGCCAGCAGCTTGGGGCAGAGCACAGATACGCAGTATTTT.

The chain has TRBV5-6 and TRBJ2-3, with 11 bases fitting TRBD2. Germline CDR1 is SGHDT and CDR2 is YYEEEE. The ends lost 1 base at V and 0 bases at J; junction bases unmatched: 4. This CDR3 comprises 17 residues. The CDR3 here is CASSLLGLAASTDTQYF. The CDR3 DNA reads as TGTGCCAGCAGCTTGTTGGGACTAGCGGCCAGCACAGATACGCAGTATTTT.

This clone is a singleton in its sample. The chain is built from TRBV9 and TRBJ2-7, with no clear D. The CDR3 totals 15 residues. The V gene's germline CDR1 is SGDLS and CDR2 YYNGEE. Trimming removed 0 bases from V and 0 bases from J, with 10 bases in between. CDR3: CASSVAGGISYEQYF. The CDR3 bases are TGTGCCAGCAGCGTAGCAGGTGGTATCTCCTACGAGCAGTACTTC.

The chain combines TRBV29-1 with TRBJ1-5; maybe TRBD1 (6 bases). Trimming left V 5 bases short and J 6 bases short, with 14 bases between. The length of the CDR3 is 13 residues. The germline gives CDR1 SQVTM, CDR2 ANQGSEA. CDR3 DNA: TGCAGCGTTTCAGGGGCTGGGAGTCAGCCCCAGCATTTT. Translating it yields CSVSGAGSQPQHF.

Comment on this clone: This same CDR3 is encoded by further DNA sequences in the sample. The chain has TRBV7-3 and TRBJ2-3; 11 nucleotides line up with TRBD2. The CDR3 has 15 amino acids. Germline V CDR1 and CDR2: SGHTA, FQGTGA. J lost 0 bases, V lost 5 bases, and 1 base had no gene match. CDR3 sequence (DNA): TGTGCCAGCAGCAGACTAGCGGGGAGCACAGATACGCAGTATTTT. This translates into CASSRLAGSTDTQYF.

This clone showed up just once. The chain is built from TRBV5-5 and TRBJ2-5; D remains unclear. V lost 0 bases and J lost 2, with 8 bases in between. The length of the CDR3 is 14 residues. Germline lookup yields CDR1 SGHKS and CDR2 YYEKEE (reference sequence). The CDR3 DNA reads TGTGCCAGCAGCTTGGTTGGGCCTCAAGAGACCCAGTACTTC. Its translation is CASSLVGPQETQYF. Full variable domain (missing parts from reference TRBV5-5 and TRBJ2-5): DAGVTQSPTHLIKTRGQQVTLRCSPISGHKSVSWYQQVLGQGPQFIFQYYEKEERGRGNFPDRFSARQFPNYSSELNVNALLLGDSALYLCASSLVGPQETQYFGPGTRLLVL.

This rearrangement joins TRBV4-2 to TRBJ2-5; 11 bases are a match to TRBD2. The germline V gene encodes CDR1 LGHNA and CDR2 YNFKEQ. This CDR3 is 16 amino acids long. Trimming removed 3 bases from V and 2 bases from J; junction bases left unmatched: 5. CDR3 amino acids: CASSHSVAGGQETQYF. CDR3 nucleotide sequence: TGTGCCAGCAGCCATAGTGTAGCGGGGGGGCAAGAGACCCAGTACTTC.

The chain is built from TRBV7-8 and TRBJ2-7, with D uncertain. The CDR3 contains 12 residues. The V end was cut by 5 bases, the J end by 3 bases, with 8 bases between. CDR1 is SGHVS and CDR2 is FQNEAQ in the germline V gene. This chain's CDR3 is CASSLRRYEQYF. Here the CDR3 DNA reads TGTGCCAGCAGCCTAAGACGCTACGAGCAGTACTTC.

The chain is built from TRBV2 and TRBJ1-2; weak D call: TRBD1 (6 bases). Germline-derived CDR1 and CDR2 are SNHLY and FYNNEI. CDR3 length: 15 amino acids. The V and J ends lost 7 bases and 5 bases respectively, with 20 bases between them. The DNA of the CDR3 is TGTGCCAGCACCAGTATACCGGGGGGCGGGTATGGCTACACCTTC. Its translation: CASTSIPGGGYGYTF.

The chain links TRBV4-3 to TRBJ1-6, with 8 bases identical to TRBD1. Germline loops: CDR1 LGHNA, CDR2 YSLEER. CDR3 length equals 14 residues. With V trimmed by 4 bases and J by 9 bases, 5 bases remained unmatched. CDR3 in DNA: TGCGCCAGCAGCCTCACCGACAGGGGTTCACCCCTCCACTTT. This gives the protein CASSLTDRGSPLHF.

This clone was recorded only once. This CDR3 is also generated by other DNA sequences in the sample. This sequence joins TRBV2 and TRBJ2-1; D is ambiguous. Trimming pared 3 bases from V and 3 bases from J, leaving 9 bases between. Germline V gives CDR1 SNHLY, CDR2 FYNNEI. This CDR3 comprises 14 residues. The CDR3 loop reads CASSESRSYNEQFF. The CDR3 nucleotides read TGTGCCAGCAGTGAGAGCAGGAGCTACAATGAGCAGTTCTTC. The full variable domain, completed using reference TRBV2 and TRBJ2-1, is EPEVTQTPSHQVTQMGQEVILRCVPISNHLYFYWYRQILGQKVEFLVSFYNNEISEKSEIFDDQFSVERPDGSNFTLKIRSTKLEDSAMYFCASSESRSYNEQFFGPGTRLTVL.

This clone has a single count. The gene calls are TRBV5-1 and TRBJ2-1, with 9 bases that match TRBD2. V shed 1 base, J shed 9 bases, and the junction held 11 bases outside the gene matches. CDR1 SGHRS and CDR2 YFSETQ come from the germline V gene. This CDR3 has 16 amino acids. CDR3 nucleotide sequence: TGCGCCAGCAGCTTGAGTGCGGGAGGGCCTAATGGTGAGCAGTTCTTC. Its translation: CASSLSAGGPNGEQFF.

The rearrangement joins TRBV6-1 to TRBJ2-7, with D unresolved. Trimming stripped 2 bases from V and 7 bases from J, with 9 bases between. Germline CDR1 is MNHNS and CDR2 is SASEGT. The CDR3 extends over 12 amino acids. This CDR3 reads CASSENAREQYF. DNA of the CDR3: TGTGCCAGCAGTGAAAACGCGCGGGAGCAGTACTTC.

The chain has TRBV6-6 and TRBJ2-7; unclear D gene. Germline CDR1 is MNHNY and CDR2 is SVGAGI (reference sequence). The V and J ends lost 0 bases and 1 base respectively, with 10 bases between them. This CDR3 comprises 15 residues. The DNA for the CDR3 is TGTGCCAGCAGTTACTCGCGCGGCATTTCCTACGAGCAGTACTTC. Translation gives CASSYSRGISYEQYF.

This CDR3 is CAITPRVGTGELFF. The DNA of the CDR3 is TGTGCCATCACACCCCGCGTCGGAACCGGGGAGCTGTTTTTT. This chain joins TRBV10-3 and TRBJ2-2; D not certain. Trimming stripped 7 bases from V and 5 bases from J, with 14 bases between. Germline V gene lookup returns CDR1 ENHRY and CDR2 SYGVKD. The CDR3 runs 14 residues.

This chain uses TRBV6-6 with TRBJ1-5; no clear D. The CDR3 is 14 residues long. Trimming took off 4 bases at V and 6 bases at J, with 13 bases between the two ends. Germline loops: CDR1 MNHNY, CDR2 SVGAGI (reference sequence). CDR3 bases: TGTGCCAGCAGTTCCGGCCGCGCAGGTCAGCCCCAGCATTTT. Residues: CASSSGRAGQPQHF.

CDR3 DNA: TGTGCCAGCAGCTTAGGGGCCCCGGTCACTGAAGCTTTCTTT. Amino acids: CASSLGAPVTEAFF. The V and J genes are TRBV7-3 and TRBJ1-1, with a weak D call TRBD1 (5 bases). Trimming pared 2 bases from V and 4 bases from J, leaving 11 bases between. Germline V gene lookup returns CDR1 SGHTA and CDR2 FQGTGA. The CDR3 is 14 residues long.

The rearrangement joins TRBV6-1 to TRBJ1-1, with a tentative D call TRBD1 (5 bases). V was cut by 3 bases and J by 1 base, with 12 bases left in between. Germline CDR1 and CDR2: MNHNS and SASEGT. The CDR3 length is 15 residues. As DNA, the CDR3 is TGTGCCAGCAGTGACGGCAGGGTAACGAACACTGAAGCTTTCTTT. Translation: CASSDGRVTNTEAFF.